These T cell receptor beta chains were read from a single sample in a study of T cells in Graves' hyperthyroidism and ophthalmopathy. TCRdb reprocessed the multiplex PCR reads with MiXCR, giving one entry per CDR3 protein. Counted here are just under 750,000 distinct CDR3 sequences, under 45% occurring once; the ten biggest clones make up roughly 30%. Sequencing used blood. These receptors originate from a middle-aged woman with Graves' hyperthyroidism. The CDR3 runs from the conserved cysteine through the conserved F or W. A D gene is named only where the DNA matches it firmly. A row's size may be missing; if present it is once, few, many or a size class.

j_call	v_call	d_call	clone_size	cdr3_nt	cdr3_aa
TRBJ1-1	TRBV4-2	-	few	TGTGCCAGCAGCCAACCGACGGTTCGTAGCACTGAAGCTTTCTTT	CASSQPTVRSTEAFF
TRBJ1-5	TRBV5-1	-	few	TGCGCCAGCAGCTTGGCGCCAGGGGATCAGCAGCCCCAGCATTTT	CASSLAPGDQQPQHF
TRBJ2-7	TRBV7-2	TRBD1	few	TGTGCCAGCAGCTTTCAGGGACAGGGGGCAGAAGAGCAGTACTTC	CASSFQGQGAEEQYF
TRBJ1-1	TRBV20-1	-	many	TGCAGTGCTAGAGATATGATGAACACTGAAGCTTTCTTT	CSARDMMNTEAFF
TRBJ1-2	TRBV15	-	-	TGTGCCACCAGCAGGGAGCCGGGACTCTATGGCTACACCTTC	CATSREPGLYGYTF
TRBJ2-2	TRBV5-1	-	many	TGCGCCAGCAGCCCTCCCACGGTTGGAACCGGGGAGCTGTTTTTT	CASSPPTVGTGELFF
TRBJ1-5	TRBV12-3/TRBV12-4	-	few	TGTGCCAGCAGTTTTAGGGATATGCGGAATCAGCCCCAGCATTTT	CASSFRDMRNQPQHF
TRBJ2-7	TRBV29-1	TRBD2	-	TGCAGCGTCCTTGGGGCTAGCGGGAGTTACGAGCAGTACTTC	CSVLGASGSYEQYF
TRBJ1-2	TRBV5-4	-	-	TGTGCCAGCAGCTTGGATTGGGAAGATGGCTACACCTTC	CASSLDWEDGYTF
TRBJ1-1	TRBV24-1	-	-	TGTGCCAGGAGGCCGACTGAAGCTTTCTTT	CARRPTEAFF
TRBJ1-2	TRBV7-9	-	once	-	CASSLEVGQGAYGYAF
TRBJ1-1	TRBV11-2	-	many	TGTGCCAGCAGGTCCCCGGGACGGAACACTGAAGCTTTCTTT	CASRSPGRNTEAFF
TRBJ2-2	TRBV7-2	-	few	TGTGCCAGCACCCTTACTGAGACCGGGGAGCTGTTTTTT	CASTLTETGELFF
TRBJ2-7	TRBV12-3/TRBV12-4	-	-	TGTGCCAGCGCGGGGAAGTACGAGCAGTACTTC	CASAGKYEQYF
TRBJ1-1	TRBV7-2	TRBD1	-	TGTGCCGGCAGCCCCGGACAGGAGATCGTTAACACTGAAGCTTTCTTT	CAGSPGQEIVNTEAFF
TRBJ2-1	TRBV24-1	-	once	TGTGCCACCAGTGATTCTCTTCCCGATTACAATGAGCAGTTCTTC	CATSDSLPDYNEQFF
TRBJ2-2	TRBV7-9	-	once	TGTGCCAGCAGCCCTGAGACGGCTTACACCGGGGAGCTGTTTTTT	CASSPETAYTGELFF
TRBJ1-5	TRBV7-9	-	many	TGTGCCAGCAGCACGGTGGACAATCAGCCCCAGCATTTT	CASSTVDNQPQHF
TRBJ2-6	TRBV7-2	-	-	TGTGCCAGCAGCTTAGCGAAGGGGAATCGGGCCAACGTCCTGACTTTC	CASSLAKGNRANVLTF
TRBJ2-5	TRBV12-3/TRBV12-4	TRBD1	-	TGTGCCAGCAGTTCCCTTGGGACAGGAGTCCAAGAGACCCAGTACTTC	CASSSLGTGVQETQYF
TRBJ1-2	TRBV20-1	-	many	TGCAGTACGTACAGGGCTGCAAGCTATGGCTACACCTTC	CSTYRAASYGYTF
TRBJ1-1	TRBV12-3/TRBV12-4	TRBD1	many	TGTGCCAGCAGTGCCAGATCGACAGGGTTGAACGCTGAAGCTTTCTTT	CASSARSTGLNAEAFF
TRBJ1-5	TRBV19	-	-	TGTGCCTGGAGTGACCGGGGGCGCGATCAGCCCCAGCATTTT	CAWSDRGRDQPQHF
TRBJ1-2	TRBV6-6	TRBD1	many	TGTGCCAGCATTGACAGGGGCGGTGGCTACACCTTC	CASIDRGGGYTF
TRBJ1-5	TRBV2	-	-	TGTGCCAGCAGTGAAGGGGAGGGCCAGCCCCAGCATTTT	CASSEGEGQPQHF
TRBJ2-5	TRBV19	TRBD1	-	TGTGCCAGTAGCGAGAGGGGGACAGGGGGCAGAGAGACCCAGTACTTC	CASSERGTGGRETQYF
TRBJ2-2	TRBV15	-	-	TGTGCCACCAGCGAAAGACGGGGGACCGGGGAGCTGTTTTTT	CATSERRGTGELFF
TRBJ1-1	TRBV9	-	many	TGTGCCAGCAGCGTAGAGGGGCGTTCGAGCACTGAAGCTTTCTTT	CASSVEGRSSTEAFF
TRBJ1-1	TRBV10-1	TRBD1	-	TGCGCCAGCAGTGAAGTAGCCGGGACAGGGAGACCTGAAGCTTTCTTT	CASSEVAGTGRPEAFF
TRBJ2-5	TRBV7-9	TRBD1	-	TGTGCCAGCACCAGGGACAGGGGAGGCGAGACCCAGTACTTC	CASTRDRGGETQYF
TRBJ2-5	TRBV20-1	-	many	TGCAGTGCATCGGACGGAGGAGCGGAGACCCAGTACTTC	CSASDGGAETQYF
TRBJ1-2	TRBV5-1	-	-	TGCGCCAGCAGCCAAGATCCAGGAATTTACTATGGCTACACCTTC	CASSQDPGIYYGYTF
TRBJ1-2	TRBV2	-	-	TGTGCCAGCAAGTTTAAGGAGACAGCCCTCGGGGGCTACACCTTC	CASKFKETALGGYTF
TRBJ1-6	TRBV4-2	-	few	TGTGCCAGCAGCCATCGGCCCTCGTCCTATAATTCACCCCTCCACTTT	CASSHRPSSYNSPLHF
TRBJ1-1	TRBV25-1	TRBD1	few	TGTGCCAGCAGTACCCAGGGGGGGGGGAACACTGAAGCTTTCTTT	CASSTQGGGNTEAFF
TRBJ1-5	TRBV10-3	-	-	TGTGCCATCAGTGACGGGGACCTAAGCCAGCCCCGGCATTTT	CAISDGDLSQPRHF
TRBJ2-3	TRBV29-1	-	-	TGCAGCGTGTCCCCAACCACAGATACGCAGTATTTT	CSVSPTTDTQYF
TRBJ1-5	TRBV7-2	TRBD1	many	TGTGCCAGCAGCTTAGGCCCAGGGGGTAACAATCAGCCCCAGCATTTT	CASSLGPGGNNQPQHF
TRBJ2-6	TRBV25-1	-	few	TGTGCCAGCAGTGAATATGCAGGGGCCCCTGGGGCCAACGTCCTGACTTTC	CASSEYAGAPGANVLTF
TRBJ2-3	TRBV7-6	-	once	TGTGCCAGCTCTAGCGAGGCGGTACCTTCAGATACGCAGTATTTT	CASSSEAVPSDTQYF
TRBJ2-6	TRBV6-6	TRBD1	-	TGTGCCAGCAGCGACGGACAGGGGGTTGCTGGGGCCAACGTCCTGACTTTC	CASSDGQGVAGANVLTF
TRBJ2-3	TRBV2	-	few	TGTGCCAGCAGTCGCAGGGGCCCGGGAGATACGCAGTATTTT	CASSRRGPGDTQYF
TRBJ1-1	TRBV6-1	-	-	TGTGCCAGCAGTGTGGGCAGGGGCGGAGGCACTGAAGCTTTCTTT	CASSVGRGGGTEAFF
TRBJ2-7	TRBV10-3	TRBD2	-	TGTGCCAGCAGACCTCTAGCGGCCTCCTACGAGCAGTACTTC	CASRPLAASYEQYF
TRBJ1-1	TRBV5-4	-	few	TGTGCCAGCAGCTTGACTGCAAGAGACACTGAAGCTTTCTTT	CASSLTARDTEAFF
TRBJ2-6	TRBV14	-	-	TGTGCCAGCAGCGACAGGTTACTATCCTCTGGGGCCAACGTCCTGACTTTC	CASSDRLLSSGANVLTF
TRBJ1-2	TRBV10-3	-	-	TGTGCCAGCAGTTACTGGAGGGACATAGCTAACTATGGCTACACCTTC	CASSYWRDIANYGYTF
TRBJ2-7	TRBV27	-	-	TGTGCCAGCAGACTCCTACAGGGCCCTAGCTACGAGCAGTACTTC	CASRLLQGPSYEQYF
TRBJ2-3	TRBV20-1	-	-	TGCAGTGTAGGCGGGGAATGGGGGCAGTATTTT	CSVGGEWGQYF
TRBJ2-1	TRBV12-3/TRBV12-4	-	-	TGTGCCAGCAGTTTAGCGTATGAGCAGTTCTTC	CASSLAYEQFF
TRBJ2-7	TRBV6-6	TRBD2	few	TGTGCCAGCAGTGGCCTAGCGGGATACGAGCAGTACTTC	CASSGLAGYEQYF
TRBJ1-1	TRBV29-1	-	-	TGCAGCCCGTCGGATCGGAACACTGAAGCTTTCTTT	CSPSDRNTEAFF
TRBJ1-6	TRBV4-1	-	many	TGCGCCAGCAGCCACCTTCAGGGAGACGTTAATTCACCCCTCCACTTT	CASSHLQGDVNSPLHF
TRBJ1-2	TRBV10-2	-	few	TGTGCCAGCTCACCAGGGACGGATGAGAATGGCTACACCTTC	CASSPGTDENGYTF